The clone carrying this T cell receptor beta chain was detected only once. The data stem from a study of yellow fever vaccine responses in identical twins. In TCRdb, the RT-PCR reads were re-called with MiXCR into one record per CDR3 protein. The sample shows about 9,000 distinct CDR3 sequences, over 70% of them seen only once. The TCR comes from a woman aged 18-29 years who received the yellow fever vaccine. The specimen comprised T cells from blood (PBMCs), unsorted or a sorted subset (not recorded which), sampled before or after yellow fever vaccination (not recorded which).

The CDR3 loop is CASSPRLGHSQETQYF. In DNA form, the CDR3 reads TGTGCCAGCAGCCCCCGATTGGGACACTCCCAAGAGACCCAGTACTTC. The chain is built from TRBV9 and TRBJ2-5; D perhaps matches TRBD1 (6 bases). Germline CDR1 is SGDLS and CDR2 is YYNGEE. The CDR3 is made up of 16 amino acids. The V and J ends lost 4 bases and 1 base respectively, with 17 bases between them.